Below are 25 T cell receptor beta chains sequenced from a single sample in a study of CD8 T cells in ankylosing spondylitis. General study points: Seemingly distinctive of ankylosing spondylitis blood was a TCR beta motif formed by eight highly homologous variants.

TCRdb re-called the 5' RACE reads through MiXCR, storing one row per CDR3 protein. The table lists about 700,000 distinct CDR3 sequences, 19% of them singletons, with around 20% in the top ten. The antigens these receptors bind are not known. The sample was blood, either unsorted or a sorted T cell fraction (not recorded which). The receptors derive from a male donor with ankylosing spondylitis.

This clonotype was observed at least ten times. This chain joins TRBV27 and TRBJ2-7; the match to TRBD1 covers 10 bases. The CDR3 is made up of 15 amino acids. After removal of 4 bases from V and 0 bases from J, the junction contained 3 bases not matched to a gene. Germline V gives CDR1 MNHEY, CDR2 SMNVEV (reference sequence). CDR3 sequence: CASSWGQGSSYEQYF. CDR3 DNA sequence: TGTGCCAGCAGTTGGGGACAGGGGTCCTCCTACGAGCAGTACTTC.

This clonotype was recorded at least ten times. This chain connects TRBV5-1 to TRBJ1-5, with 8 bases fitting TRBD1. Germline V gene data show CDR1 as SGHRS and CDR2 as YFSETQ. The CDR3 consists of 14 residues. Losses at the gene ends were 2 bases for V and 4 bases for J; bases not matched to a gene: 2. CDR3 sequence (DNA): TGCGCCAGCAGCTTCGACAGGGGTAATCAGCCCCAGCATTTT. Translation gives CASSFDRGNQPQHF.

This sequence joins TRBV4-3 and TRBJ2-1, with D uncertain. V was clipped by 0 bases and J by 6 bases, with 12 bases between them. The CDR3 spans 15 residues. Germline V gene lookup returns CDR1 LGHNA and CDR2 YSLEER. CDR3 loop: CASSQEPWAGNEQFF. CDR3 DNA: TGCGCCAGCAGCCAAGAGCCCTGGGCCGGCAATGAGCAGTTCTTC.

This CDR3 is CASSVTGVESYEQYF. The CDR3 nucleotides are TGCGCCAGCAGCGTCACAGGGGTGGAGTCCTACGAGCAGTACTTC. The J gene is TRBJ2-7, the V gene TRBV5-1, with TRBD1 matching 7 bases. V gave up 4 bases and J gave up 1 base; unmatched junction bases: 8. The CDR3 extends over 15 amino acids. Germline loops: CDR1 SGHRS, CDR2 YFSETQ.

This clonotype was counted only a few times. The rearrangement links TRBV6-1 to TRBJ1-2, with D unclear. The CDR3 loop spans 14 amino acids. Germline-derived CDR1 and CDR2 are MNHNS and SASEGT. V gave up 6 bases and J gave up 4 bases, with 15 bases separating them. Written as DNA, the CDR3 is TGTGCCAGCAGGACGGGAGGGTCGCTCTATGGCTACACCTTC. Translated, it gives CASRTGGSLYGYTF.

This clonotype was seen a single time. This chain links TRBV2 with TRBJ1-6; 9 bases agree with TRBD1. The germline gives CDR1 SNHLY, CDR2 FYNNEI. The V segment lost 5 bases and the J segment 5 bases; nucleotides outside the gene matches: 1. The CDR3 is 14 residues long. CDR3 loop: CASSRQGDNSPLHF. CDR3 nucleotides: TGTGCCAGCAGTCGACAGGGGGATAATTCACCCCTCCACTTT.

This clonotype showed up just a few times. J is TRBJ2-1 and V is TRBV7-2; D is perhaps TRBD1 or TRBD2 (5 bases each). Germline V gives CDR1 SGHTA, CDR2 FQGNSA. V lost 5 bases and J lost 6, with 8 bases in between. The CDR3 covers 12 residues. As DNA, the CDR3 is TGTGCCAGCAGCGGGGGAGTCAATGAGCAGTTCTTC. Its protein is CASSGGVNEQFF.

This clonotype was seen a few times. The chain uses TRBV20-1 and TRBJ1-6, with D tentatively TRBD1 (5 bases). The germline V gene encodes CDR1 DFQATT and CDR2 SNEGSKA (reference sequence). V was cut by 6 bases and J by 5 bases, with 17 bases left in between. This CDR3 has 15 amino acids. The CDR3 sequence is CSAAQGALNNSPLHF. CDR3 sequence (DNA): TGCAGTGCGGCCCAGGGAGCCCTTAATAATTCACCCCTCCACTTT.

This chain joins TRBV7-6 and TRBJ2-1; unclear D gene. This CDR3 contains 18 residues. Germline assignment: CDR1 SGHVS and CDR2 FNYEAQ. The V end lost 1 base, the J end lost 4 bases, and 20 bases lay between the germline ends. The CDR3 spells CASSLERSAQSLYNEQFF. Here the CDR3 DNA reads TGTGCCAGCAGCTTAGAGAGGAGCGCCCAATCGCTTTACAATGAGCAGTTCTTC.

The chain couples TRBV4-1 to TRBJ2-1; TRBD2 matches at 11 bases. CDR1 and CDR2 (germline): MGHRA, YSYEKL. CDR3 length: 16 residues. V lost 3 bases and J lost 2; bases outside the gene matches: 3. CDR3 DNA: TGCGCCAGCAGCCACATAGCGGGAGGGCCCTACAATGAGCAGTTCTTC. Protein product: CASSHIAGGPYNEQFF.

V is TRBV10-3 and J is TRBJ2-3; D not certain. The CDR3 totals 16 residues. V lost 5 bases, J lost 6 bases, and 21 bases lay in between. The germline V gene has CDR1 ENHRY and CDR2 SYGVKD. The DNA of the CDR3 is TGTGCCATCAGTAATAGTAGACCCTCGTTGATCGATACGCAGTATTTT. Its translation is CAISNSRPSLIDTQYF.

This chain uses TRBV4-1 with TRBJ2-7; 9 bases agree with TRBD1. Germline CDR1 reads MGHRA; CDR2 reads YSYEKL. V dropped 0 bases and J dropped 8; count of bases not matched to a gene: 8. CDR3 length equals 15 residues. CDR3 sequence reads: CASSQDEGTGRQQYF. CDR3 DNA: TGCGCCAGCAGCCAAGATGAAGGGACAGGGAGGCAGCAGTACTTC.

This clonotype appeared a few times. The chain uses TRBV20-1 and TRBJ2-5; a possible D gene is TRBD2 (6 bases). V gave up 3 bases and J gave up 2 bases, with 13 bases separating them. CDR3 length: 14 residues. In germline, CDR1 is DFQATT, CDR2 SNEGSKA (reference sequence). The CDR3: CSARGGLRQETQYF. CDR3 coding DNA: TGCAGTGCTAGGGGGGGTCTACGGCAAGAGACCCAGTACTTC.

This clonotype was counted only a few times. V is TRBV19 and J is TRBJ2-1; tentative D call: TRBD2 (6 bases). Trimming stripped 3 bases from V and 8 bases from J, with 11 bases between. Germline CDR1 reads LNHDA; CDR2 reads SQIVND (reference sequence). This CDR3 region has 13 residues. The CDR3 here is CASSIMGGHEQFF. CDR3 in DNA: TGTGCCAGTAGTATCATGGGAGGACATGAGCAGTTCTTC.

This clonotype has just a few counts. The chain has TRBV5-1 and TRBJ1-5; D is undetermined. Germline V gene sequence: CDR1 SGHRS, CDR2 YFSETQ. This CDR3 spans 13 amino acids. V lost 5 bases and J 4 bases, leaving 10 bases between the germline ends. The CDR3 bases are TGCGCCAGCAGAGATACGGAAAATCAGCCCCAGCATTTT. It yields the protein CASRDTENQPQHF.

Comment on this clonotype: A junction boundary mismatches the germline segment, possibly from a read error. The chain is built from TRBV6-1 and TRBJ2-7, with TRBD2 matching over 7 bases. The V gene's germline CDR1 is MNHNS and CDR2 SASEGT. The CDR3 spans 13 residues. The chain's CDR3 is CASSKAGYHEQYF. The CDR3 region has the DNA TGTGCCAGCAGTAAAGCGGGGTACCACGAGCAGTACTTC.

This clonotype was found a few times. The CDR3 loop reads CATSSGTGTGAYYEQYF. CDR3 coding DNA: TGTGCCACCAGCAGTGGGACCGGGACAGGGGCCTACTACGAGCAGTACTTC. This sequence joins TRBV15 and TRBJ2-7; 10 bases line up with TRBD1. The germline CDR1 and CDR2 sequences are LNHNV and YYDKDF (reference sequence). Losses at the gene ends were 3 bases for V and 3 bases for J; bases not matched to a gene: 11. This CDR3 region has 17 residues.

This clonotype was detected a few times. J is TRBJ1-2 and V is TRBV6-1, with 9 bases fitting TRBD1. The length of the CDR3 is 13 residues. V was pared by 8 bases and J by 3 bases, with 4 bases of the junction left unmatched. CDR1 and CDR2 from the germline V gene are MNHNS and SASEGT. CDR3 loop: CASSRTGDYGYTF. The CDR3 DNA sequence: TGTGCCAGCTCCAGGACAGGGGACTATGGCTACACCTTC.

This clonotype showed up just a few times. This chain connects TRBV10-3 to TRBJ1-2; D may be TRBD1 (5 bases). This CDR3 is built from 15 residues. V lost 6 bases to trimming and J lost 4 bases, with 18 bases between them. Per germline, CDR1 ENHRY and CDR2 SYGVKD. The CDR3 nucleotides read TGTGCCATCAGCCACCGGGGCGGAGAAGGCTATGGCTACACCTTC. It specifies CAISHRGGEGYGYTF.

This clonotype was seen only a few times. J is TRBJ1-2 and V is TRBV7-9; 8 positions match TRBD1. V lost 5 bases to trimming and J lost 7 bases; unmatched junction nucleotides: 3. There are 12 residues in the CDR3. In germline, CDR1 is SEHNR, CDR2 FQNEAQ (reference sequence). The CDR3 is CASSAGGAGYTF. The CDR3 DNA follows: TGTGCCAGCAGCGCAGGGGGCGCTGGCTACACCTTC.

This clonotype has more than one count but fewer than ten. The gene calls are TRBV7-9 and TRBJ2-3; 8 positions agree with TRBD2. The CDR3 loop spans 17 amino acids. Germline CDR1 and CDR2: SEHNR and FQNEAQ (reference sequence). The trim removed 1 base at V and 4 bases at J, leaving 10 bases unmatched. The CDR3 DNA is TGTGCCAGCAGCTTAGGGGGACTAGGATATTTCGCAGATACGCAGTATTTT. Translating gives CASSLGGLGYFADTQYF. Looking up the rest from reference TRBV7-9 and TRBJ2-3 gives the full variable domain: DTGVSQNPRHKITKRGQNVTFRCDPISEHNRLYWYRQTLGQGPEFLTYFQNEAQLEKSRLLSDRFSAERPKGSFSTLEIQRTEQGDSAMYLCASSLGGLGYFADTQYFGPGTRLTVL.

This rearrangement joins TRBV27 to TRBJ1-5, with a weak D call TRBD1 (5 bases). Trimming removed 6 bases at V and 6 bases at J, with 18 bases between. The CDR3 totals 15 residues. Germline values: CDR1 MNHEY, CDR2 SMNVEV (reference sequence). In nucleotides, the CDR3 is TGTGCCAGCAGGCCCGGTGGCAGGGCCCCTCAGCCCCAGCATTTT. Translating it yields CASRPGGRAPQPQHF.

As DNA, the CDR3 is TGTGCCAGTAATCCGGGGTATTGGTTCCGCAATGAGCAGTTCTTC. It codes for CASNPGYWFRNEQFF. The chain links TRBV19 to TRBJ2-1; D might be TRBD2 (5 bases). This CDR3 comprises 15 residues. Trimming took off 7 bases at V and 6 bases at J, with 19 bases between the two ends. Looked up from germline, CDR1 is LNHDA and CDR2 is SQIVND (reference sequence).

This clonotype was recorded at least ten times. V and J are TRBV2 and TRBJ2-1; D is possibly TRBD2 (6 bases). CDR1 and CDR2 from the germline V gene are SNHLY and FYNNEI. The V end lost 5 bases, the J end lost 8 bases, and 19 bases lay between the germline ends. There are 15 residues in the CDR3. Here the CDR3 DNA reads TGTGCCAGCAGTAGAGGCGGGGCTACACTCGATGAGCAGTTCTTC. This sequence encodes CASSRGGATLDEQFF.

This chain uses TRBV12-3 or TRBV12-4 with TRBJ2-3, with D perhaps TRBD2 (6 bases). The length of the CDR3 is 17 residues. V dropped 2 bases and J dropped 1 base, with 16 bases sitting between them. The CDR3 region is CASSLSWVAEGTDTQYF. In DNA form, the CDR3 reads TGTGCCAGCAGTTTAAGTTGGGTAGCGGAGGGCACAGATACGCAGTATTTT.